This T cell receptor beta chain was documented in a study of cytomegalovirus exposure and HLA in healthy donors. The study's findings and limits: Reports described diagnosis of cytomegalovirus status by the classifier as highly specific and sensitive. In vitro data verified three CMV-associated chains as specific for CMV antigens. Rare TCR sequences dominated, though some public TCRs recurred in many donors.

A word on this clone: The antigen is not known.

V trimming: 5 bases; J trimming: 8 bases; junction bases outside the gene matches: 2. The germline V gene encodes CDR1 MNHEY and CDR2 SMNVEV (reference sequence). The CDR3 is made up of 12 amino acids. Method: immunoSEQ multiplex PCR; TCRdb's copy keeps in-frame clones and lacks some. The table records 90,000 to 140,000 clones, approximately 86% of them present only once. The donors were members of the approximately 130-subject validation cohort (separate from the approximately 670-subject first cohort). The sequence came from a woman aged 18-29 years in good health and CMV-seropositive. This chain links TRBV27 with TRBJ2-4, with 8 nucleotides matching TRBD2. Sequenced input: PBMCs. CDR3 nucleotide sequence: TGTGCCAGCAGTCCCGGGGGGGACATTCAGTACTTC. Translation gives CASSPGGDIQYF.